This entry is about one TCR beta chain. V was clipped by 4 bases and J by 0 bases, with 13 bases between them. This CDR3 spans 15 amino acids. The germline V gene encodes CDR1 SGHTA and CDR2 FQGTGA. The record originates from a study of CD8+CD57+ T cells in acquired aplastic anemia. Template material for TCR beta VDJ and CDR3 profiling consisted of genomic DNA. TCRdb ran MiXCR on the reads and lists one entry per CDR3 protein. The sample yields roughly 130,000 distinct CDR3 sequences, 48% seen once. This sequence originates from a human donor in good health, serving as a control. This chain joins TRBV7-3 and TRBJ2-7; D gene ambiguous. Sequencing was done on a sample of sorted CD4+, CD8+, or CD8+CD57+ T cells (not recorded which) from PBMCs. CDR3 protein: CASSSLDGLSYEQYF. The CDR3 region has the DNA TGTGCCAGCAGCTCCCTGGACGGCCTCTCCTACGAGCAGTACTTC.